This T cell receptor (beta chain) was profiled in a study of shared clonotypes between healthy human individuals. The wider study: Per donor, CD8 memory used one plate, CD8 naive used two, CD4 memory used three and CD4 naive used three.

Worth noting for this clone: This CDR3 is also generated by other DNA sequences in the sample.

Clones were read by immunoSEQ multiplex PCR, and TCRdb kept only the in-frame ones, dropping some. The table lists 850,000 to 1,200,000 clones, 70% to 80% of them singletons. The V and J ends lost 5 bases and 1 base, in that order; junction bases with no gene match: 5. Germline CDR1 SGHAT, CDR2 FQNNGV. The CDR3 extends over 14 amino acids. The origin of this receptor is a man in his late teens or twenties in good health. This rearrangement joins TRBV11-2 to TRBJ2-7; 7 bases are a match to TRBD1. Sequenced material: memory CD4+ T cells sorted from blood. Stated subset: CD45RA-negative fraction. The CDR3: CASSLDRLSYEQYF. The CDR3 region has the DNA TGTGCCAGCAGCCTGGACAGGTTATCCTACGAGCAGTACTTC.